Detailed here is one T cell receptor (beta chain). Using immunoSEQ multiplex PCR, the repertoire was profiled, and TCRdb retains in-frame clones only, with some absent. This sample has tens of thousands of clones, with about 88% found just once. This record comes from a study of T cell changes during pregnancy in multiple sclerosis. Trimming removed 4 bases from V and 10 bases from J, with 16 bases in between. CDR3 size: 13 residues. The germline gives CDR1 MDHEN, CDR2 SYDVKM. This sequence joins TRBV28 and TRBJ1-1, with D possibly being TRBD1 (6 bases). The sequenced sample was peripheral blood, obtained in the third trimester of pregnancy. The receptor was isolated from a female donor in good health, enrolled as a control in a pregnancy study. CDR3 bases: TGTGCCAGCAGTTCCCAAAGGGGGGGTGGAGCTTTCTTT. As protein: CASSSQRGGGAFF.